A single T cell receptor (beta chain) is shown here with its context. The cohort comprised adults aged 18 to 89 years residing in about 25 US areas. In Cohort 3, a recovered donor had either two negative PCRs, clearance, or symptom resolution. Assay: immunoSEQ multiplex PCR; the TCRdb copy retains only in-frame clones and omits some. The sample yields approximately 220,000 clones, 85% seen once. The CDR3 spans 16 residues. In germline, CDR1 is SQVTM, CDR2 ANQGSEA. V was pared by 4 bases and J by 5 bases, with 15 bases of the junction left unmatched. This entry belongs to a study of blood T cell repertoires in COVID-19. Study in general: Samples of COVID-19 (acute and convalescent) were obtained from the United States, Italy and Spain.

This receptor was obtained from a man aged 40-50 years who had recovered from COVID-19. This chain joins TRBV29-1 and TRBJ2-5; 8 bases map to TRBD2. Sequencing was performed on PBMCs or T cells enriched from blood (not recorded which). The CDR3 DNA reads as TGCAGCGTTGCCTTGGTGTCAGCGGGAGAGTTGGAGACCCAGTACTTC. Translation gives CSVALVSAGELETQYF. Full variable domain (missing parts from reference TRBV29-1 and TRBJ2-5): SAVISQKPSRDICQRGTSLTIQCQVDSQVTMMFWYRQQPGQSLTLIATANQGSEATYESGFVIDKFPISRPNLTFSTLTVSNMSPEDSSIYLCSVALVSAGELETQYFGPGTRLLVL.